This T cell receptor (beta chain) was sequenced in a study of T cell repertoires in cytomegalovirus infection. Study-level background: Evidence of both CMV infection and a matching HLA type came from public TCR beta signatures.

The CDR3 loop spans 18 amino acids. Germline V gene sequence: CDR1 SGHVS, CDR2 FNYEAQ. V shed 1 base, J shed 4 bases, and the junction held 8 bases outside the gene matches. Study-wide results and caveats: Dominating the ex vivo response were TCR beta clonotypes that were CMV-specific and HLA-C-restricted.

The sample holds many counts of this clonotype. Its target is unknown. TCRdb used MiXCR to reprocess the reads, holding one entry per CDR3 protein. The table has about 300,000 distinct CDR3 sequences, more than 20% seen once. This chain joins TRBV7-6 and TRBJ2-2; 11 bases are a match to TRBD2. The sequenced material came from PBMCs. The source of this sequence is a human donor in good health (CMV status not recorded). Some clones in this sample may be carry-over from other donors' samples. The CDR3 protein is CASSLETSGRGGTGELFF. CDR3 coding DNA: TGTGCCAGCAGCTTAGAAACTAGCGGGAGAGGTGGCACCGGGGAGCTGTTTTTT.